The rows below give T cell receptor beta chains drawn from one sample of a study of CD8+ T cells in alopecia areata. TCRdb's copy holds only in-frame clones and misses some; the assay was immunoSEQ multiplex PCR. The data hold fewer than 250,000 clones, with 55% to 70% observed a single time. The specimen was CD4+ T cells sorted from blood, collected at week 4, from a patient treated with tofacitinib. The source of these receptors is a human donor with alopecia areata. The CDR3 runs from the conserved cysteine through the conserved F or W. Each record gives: J gene, clone size, V gene, D gene, CDR3 DNA, CDR3 protein. A D gene is named only where the DNA matches it firmly. Rows give clone size only sometimes, using once, few, many, or a class for an expanded clone.

TRBJ2-3	NA	TRBV7-2	TRBD2	TGTGCCAGCAGCAGAGGGGGTAGCGGGAGCGGGACAGATACGCAGTATTTT	CASSRGGSGSGTDTQYF
TRBJ2-1	few	TRBV5-1	TRBD1	TGCGCCAGCAGCTCGGGACAGTCCTCCTACAATGAGCAGTTCTTC	CASSSGQSSYNEQFF
TRBJ1-5	NA	TRBV7-2	NA	TGTGCCAGCAGTCCTGATTCAGTAGTAAGCAATCAGCCCCAGCATTTT	CASSPDSVVSNQPQHF
TRBJ2-5	few	TRBV5-1	TRBD2	TGCGCCAGCAGCTTGACCCTAGCGGGAACGGAGACCCAGTACTTC	CASSLTLAGTETQYF
TRBJ2-2	NA	TRBV19	NA	TGTGCCAGTAGTCCCACGGCGGCCCACGACACCGGGGAGCTGTTTTTT	CASSPTAAHDTGELFF
TRBJ2-7	many	TRBV6-1	TRBD1	TGTGCCAGCAGTGGTGGTTGGGGGACAGGAGGCTACGAGCAGTACTTC	CASSGGWGTGGYEQYF
TRBJ1-3	NA	TRBV13	NA	TGTGCCAGTCTGACCAGGGACCCTGGAAACACCATATATTTT	CASLTRDPGNTIYF
TRBJ1-1	NA	TRBV29-1	NA	TGCAGCGTTGGTCTATTAATTGGGTGGACTGAAGCTTTCTTT	CSVGLLIGWTEAFF
TRBJ1-2	NA	TRBV15	NA	TGTGCCACCAGTCCCAGGGGCGCTTATGGCTACACCTTC	CATSPRGAYGYTF
TRBJ2-7	NA	TRBV5-1	NA	TGCGCCAGCAGTCGGGGGCCTACCTCCTACGAGCAGTACTTC	CASSRGPTSYEQYF
TRBJ1-1	NA	TRBV27	TRBD1	TGTGCCAGCAGTTTAGAGGGACAGGGTTTCACTGAAGCTTTCTTT	CASSLEGQGFTEAFF
TRBJ2-3	NA	TRBV19	NA	TGTGCCAGTAGTGCCCGGCAGGCGGGGTCCTTCCATACGCAGTATTTT	CASSARQAGSFHTQYF
TRBJ1-5	NA	TRBV2	NA	TGTGCCAGCGCCCGTTGGAGGGCCCATAGCAATCAGCCCCAGCATTTT	CASARWRAHSNQPQHF
TRBJ2-7	NA	TRBV30	TRBD1	TGTGCCTGGAGTCACCCGGACAGGGGGCCGGGCGAGCAGTACTTC	CAWSHPDRGPGEQYF
TRBJ2-3	NA	TRBV4-1	NA	TGCGCCAGCAGCCAGGGTTTCGGGAGCCCCAGCACAGATACGCAGTATTTT	CASSQGFGSPSTDTQYF
TRBJ2-6	NA	TRBV7-2	NA	TGTGCCAGCAGCTTAGACAGGTCTGGGGCCAACGTCCTGACTTTC	CASSLDRSGANVLTF
TRBJ2-3	NA	TRBV29-1	TRBD2	TGCAGCGTCGGACTAGCGGGAGCTAGCACAGATACGCAGTATTTT	CSVGLAGASTDTQYF
TRBJ2-7	NA	TRBV4-1	NA	TGCGCCAGCAGCCGGACTTGGGCCAGAACCTCCGGCGAGCAGTACTTC	CASSRTWARTSGEQYF
TRBJ2-2	NA	TRBV10-1	NA	TGCGGGGGAAACACCGGGGAGCTGTTTTTT	CGGNTGELFF
TRBJ1-2	NA	TRBV7-2	TRBD1	TGTGCCAGCAGCCTGACAGGGGGCGCGTTCTATGGCTACACCTTC	CASSLTGGAFYGYTF
TRBJ2-6	NA	TRBV6-4	NA	TGTGCCAGCTCCCCGGAGTTTACTGGGGCCAACGTCCTGACTTTC	CASSPEFTGANVLTF
TRBJ2-5	NA	TRBV15	NA	TGTGCCACCAGCAGCAGGAGGGGGGTCCCAGAGACCCAGTACTTC	CATSSRRGVPETQYF
TRBJ1-5	NA	TRBV7-2	NA	TGTGCCAGCAGCTTAGATAGGGGGGGCAATCAGCCCCAGCATTTT	CASSLDRGGNQPQHF
TRBJ1-2	NA	TRBV30	TRBD1	TGTGCCTGGAGTGTGGGCGACAGGGGGCGCGGAGATGGCTACACCTTC	CAWSVGDRGRGDGYTF
TRBJ2-2	NA	TRBV19	TRBD2	TGTGCCGCAGAAGAGGGCGGGAGTGGGGCCGGGGAGCTGTTTTTT	CAAEEGGSGAGELFF
TRBJ1-1	NA	TRBV5-1	NA	TGCGCCAGCAGCTACCCGGACAGAACGAACACTGAAGCTTTCTTT	CASSYPDRTNTEAFF
TRBJ2-7	NA	TRBV25-1	NA	TGTGCCAGCAGCCGAGGGGGGCCCCACTACGAGCAGTACTTC	CASSRGGPHYEQYF
TRBJ2-1	NA	TRBV30	TRBD2	TGTGCCTGGAGTCAGACTAGCGGGAGATCGGAGTTCTTC	CAWSQTSGRSEFF
TRBJ2-3	once	TRBV27	NA	TGTGCCAGCAGTGGGGCAGGGGAGAAGTGGACAGATACGCAGTATTTT	CASSGAGEKWTDTQYF
TRBJ2-1	NA	TRBV19	TRBD2	TGTGCCAGTAGTACATCTAGCGGGAGGGCCGATGAGCAGTTCTTC	CASSTSSGRADEQFF
TRBJ1-1	NA	TRBV29-1	NA	TGCAGCTCTGGCAGGTATTATGGGAACACTGAAGCTTTCTTT	CSSGRYYGNTEAFF
TRBJ1-5	NA	TRBV30	NA	TGTGCCTGGAGTGTTCAGAGCAATCAGCCCCAGCATTTT	CAWSVQSNQPQHF